This TCR beta chain was retrieved from a study of blood T cell repertoires in COVID-19. Between the trimmed V and J ends, which lost 1 base and 3 bases, there was a span of 7 bases. The CDR3 totals 14 residues. From germline, CDR1 is SGHVS and CDR2 FNYEAQ. Data came from immunoSEQ multiplex PCR; TCRdb stores just in-frame clones and leaves some out. Counted here are about 150,000 clones, more than 80% occurring once; the ten biggest clones make up 2.2%. The chain employs TRBV7-6 and TRBJ2-1; D unresolved. This sequence originates from a man between 65 and 85 years old with acute or convalescent COVID-19. The specimen was peripheral blood. CDR3 residues: CASSLVPFYNEQFF. CDR3 sequence (DNA): TGTGCCAGCAGCTTAGTTCCCTTCTACAATGAGCAGTTCTTC.